This paragraph covers one T cell receptor beta chain sequence. Profiling relied on immunoSEQ multiplex PCR, and the TCRdb table lists in-frame clones only, not all of them. The sample holds roughly 160,000 clones, just over 85% seen once. This sample was included in a study of control samples from healthy donors and cancer patients. CDR1 and CDR2 (germline): LNHDA, SQIVND (reference sequence). V was trimmed by 2 bases and J by 8 bases, leaving 12 bases between them. The CDR3 covers 13 residues. Sequencing used blood. The chain combines TRBV19 with TRBJ1-2; D remains ambiguous. This clonotype originated in a woman aged 30 to 39 in good health. The DNA of the CDR3 is TGTGCCAGTAGTATAACGCCCCGGCACGGCTACACCTTC. Its protein product is CASSITPRHGYTF.